Below, 15 T cell receptor beta chains from the same sample are listed, as sequenced in a study of blood T cell repertoires in COVID-19. Using immunoSEQ multiplex PCR, the repertoire was profiled, and TCRdb retains in-frame clones only, with some absent. The sample records approximately 250,000 clones, about 86% being singletons. Sequencing was done on a sample of PBMCs or T cells enriched from blood (not recorded which). Source of these receptors: a man aged 30 to 45 with acute COVID-19.

The chain is built from TRBV25-1 and TRBJ1-3; 12 bases agree with TRBD1. Losses at the gene ends were 0 bases for V and 5 bases for J; bases not matched to a gene: 8. CDR1 is MGHDK and CDR2 is SYGVNS in the germline V gene. The length of the CDR3 is 18 residues. The CDR3 DNA reads as TGTGCCAGCAGTGAATACCCACCCGGGACAGGGGGCAGAAACACCATATATTTT. This translates into CASSEYPPGTGGRNTIYF.

This sequence joins TRBV27 and TRBJ2-7, with 7 nucleotides matching TRBD2. CDR1 MNHEY and CDR2 SMNVEV come from the germline V gene (reference sequence). This CDR3 has 16 amino acids. The junction had 12 bases not matched to a gene; V was cut back by 7 bases and J by 0 bases. This chain's CDR3 is CASKQLGRETSYEQYV. In DNA, the CDR3 is TGTGCCAGCAAACAGTTGGGGAGGGAAACCTCCTACGAGCAGTACGTC.

This clone was seen only once. The chain recombines TRBV14 with TRBJ2-2, with TRBD2 matching over 15 bases. This CDR3 is built from 21 residues. CDR1 is SGHDN and CDR2 is FVKESK in the germline V gene. V was pared by 3 bases and J by 6 bases, with 17 bases of the junction left unmatched. This CDR3 is CASSQATPGLAGGGIAGELFF. CDR3 in DNA: TGTGCCAGCAGCCAGGCAACTCCGGGACTAGCGGGAGGTGGTATCGCCGGGGAGCTGTTTTTT.

This chain links TRBV7-2 with TRBJ1-3; weak D call: TRBD1 (5 bases). The germline V gene encodes CDR1 SGHTA and CDR2 FQGNSA. The ends were cut back, 2 bases at V and 4 bases at J, with 15 bases in the middle. The CDR3 is 16 residues long. The CDR3 nucleotides read TGTGCCAGCAGCTTAAACATCATTGGGGCCGGAAACACCATATATTTT. This codes for CASSLNIIGAGNTIYF.

This clone was detected only once. The V and J genes are TRBV28 and TRBJ2-5; 7 bases match TRBD1. Germline V gives CDR1 MDHEN, CDR2 SYDVKM. V lost 5 bases to trimming and J lost 2 bases; unmatched junction nucleotides: 8. This CDR3 has 15 residues. This CDR3 reads CASSPPGTAQETQYF. In DNA, the CDR3 is TGTGCCAGCAGTCCCCCCGGGACAGCACAAGAGACCCAGTACTTC.

This clone came up a few times. This chain joins TRBV3-1 (or the pseudogene TRBV3-2) and TRBJ2-2; D might be TRBD1 (5 bases). The germline CDR1 and CDR2 sequences are LGHDT and YNNKEL (reference sequence). This CDR3 comprises 16 residues. Trimming stripped 1 base from V and 4 bases from J, with 13 bases between. The chain's CDR3 is CASSQVTGDSTGELFF. Written as DNA, the CDR3 is TGTGCCAGCAGCCAAGTCACCGGAGACAGCACCGGGGAGCTGTTTTTT.

The V and J genes are TRBV28 and TRBJ2-1; D unresolved. The CDR3 length is 13 residues. Germline V gene lookup returns CDR1 MDHEN and CDR2 SYDVKM. Trimming pared 6 bases from V and 6 bases from J, leaving 12 bases between. The CDR3 protein is CASRPFASNEQFF. The CDR3 nucleotides are TGTGCCAGCAGGCCCTTCGCTAGCAATGAGCAGTTCTTC. Full variable domain (remainder filled in from reference TRBV28 and TRBJ2-1): DVKVTQSSRYLVKRTGEKVFLECVQDMDHENMFWYRQDPGLGLRLIYFSYDVKMKEKGDIPEGYSVSREKKERFSLILESASTNQTSMYLCASRPFASNEQFFGPGTRLTVL.

Details on this clone: A junction end diverges from the germline sequence, so it may reflect a read error. The DNA for the CDR3 is TGTGCCAGCAGCCAAGGAGGATCTGCAACTAATGAAAAACTGTTTTTT. It encodes CASSQGGSATNEKLFF. The rearrangement uses TRBV5-1 and TRBJ1-4; no definite D call. The CDR3 totals 16 residues. Germline assignment: CDR1 SGHRS and CDR2 YFSETQ.

The chain uses TRBV7-9 and TRBJ1-2; D unresolved. V lost 5 bases and J lost 4, with 11 bases in between. The CDR3 spans 13 residues. The V gene's germline CDR1 is SEHNR and CDR2 FQNEAQ (reference sequence). CDR3 bases: TGTGCCAGCAGCCAACGGGGAGCCTATGGCTACACCTTC. It yields the protein CASSQRGAYGYTF.

V and J are TRBV14 and TRBJ2-7; 7 nucleotides agree with TRBD2. The germline gives CDR1 SGHDN, CDR2 FVKESK. This CDR3 region has 14 residues. The ends lost 1 base at V and 4 bases at J; junction bases unmatched: 4. DNA for the CDR3: TGTGCCAGCAGCCAAGGGGGAGGGGCTTACGAGCAGTACGTC. This translates into CASSQGGGAYEQYV.

The DNA for the CDR3 is TGTGCCAGCAGCTTGGCAGACAGGGGGTCTATCAGCACCGGGGAGCTGTTTTTT. The encoded protein is CASSLADRGSISTGELFF. The chain carries TRBV5-5 and TRBJ2-2, with TRBD1 matching 9 bases. J gave up 4 bases and V 0 bases, and 10 bases lay outside the gene matches. The CDR3 is 18 amino acids. The germline gives CDR1 SGHKS, CDR2 YYEKEE (reference sequence).

This chain connects TRBV7-8 to TRBJ1-4, with 7 bases aligning to TRBD1. V was clipped by 4 bases and J by 7 bases; unmatched bases: 6. Per germline, CDR1 SGHVS and CDR2 FQNEAQ. The CDR3 runs to 14 residues. The CDR3 sequence: CASSSWDRREKLFF. For the CDR3, the DNA is TGTGCCAGCAGCTCGTGGGACAGACGTGAAAAACTGTTTTTT. The full variable domain, completed using reference TRBV7-8 and TRBJ1-4, is GAGVSQSPRYKVAKRGQDVALRCDPISGHVSLFWYQQALGQGPEFLTYFQNEAQLDKSGLPSDRFFAERPEGSVSTLKIQRTQQEDSAVYLCASSSWDRREKLFFGSGTQLSVL.

The CDR3 spells CASRGRTGTGGYNEQFF. The CDR3 nucleotides read TGTGCCAGCCGTGGTCGGACCGGGACAGGCGGCTACAATGAGCAGTTCTTC. This chain links TRBV6-1 with TRBJ2-1; TRBD1 aligns across 8 bases. CDR3 length equals 17 residues. The V segment lost 8 bases and the J segment 3 bases; nucleotides outside the gene matches: 15. Germline assignment: CDR1 MNHNS and CDR2 SASEGT.

The gene calls are TRBV19 and TRBJ2-5; 14 nucleotides align to TRBD2. This CDR3 is 18 amino acids long. V was clipped by 5 bases and J by 3 bases; unmatched bases: 11. Germline CDR1 LNHDA, CDR2 SQIVND (reference sequence). The CDR3: CASSPPLTSGRAKETQYF. As DNA, the CDR3 is TGTGCCAGTAGTCCCCCTCTGACTAGCGGGAGGGCCAAAGAGACCCAGTACTTC.

The chain joins TRBV19 to TRBJ1-5; maybe TRBD1 (5 bases). Trimming took off 3 bases at V and 0 bases at J, with 12 bases between the two ends. This CDR3 spans 16 amino acids. Germline CDR1 reads LNHDA; CDR2 reads SQIVND (reference sequence). CDR3 sequence (DNA): TGTGCCAGTAGTATCGAAACAGGTCATAGCAATCAGCCCCAGCATTTT. Translated: CASSIETGHSNQPQHF.